This TCR beta chain was found in a study of post-analysis software for immune sequencing data. Across the whole study: Progressive-relapsing, secondary progressive and relapsing-remitting multiple sclerosis were among the disease courses included. Study findings and constraints: Controls had significantly higher normalized Chao1 diversity than multiple sclerosis patients. In patients, five or six TRBV segments were more frequent than in controls, with TRBV5-6, TRBV5-1 and TRBV20-1 among them.

Trimming took off 6 bases at V and 0 bases at J, with 9 bases between the two ends. The CDR3 consists of 14 residues. Germline lookup yields CDR1 DFQATT and CDR2 SNEGSKA (reference sequence). Points on this clonotype: The antigen remains undetermined.

Tagging with unique molecular identifiers was a feature of the TCR beta cDNA libraries. TCRdb reprocessed the PCR reads with MiXCR, giving one entry per CDR3 protein. The sample has approximately 400,000 distinct CDR3 sequences; approximately 38% are singletons. The clonotype was recovered from a girl between 5 and 17 years old with multiple sclerosis. Sequences were obtained from blood. V is TRBV20-1 and J is TRBJ2-6; D possibly corresponds to TRBD1 (5 bases). In DNA form, the CDR3 reads TGCAGTGCAAGCGACAGCTCTGGGGCCAACGTCCTGACTTTC. Its protein product is CSASDSSGANVLTF.